This TCR beta chain stems from a study of Tregs in tolerant kidney transplant recipients. At the level of the study: Sorting of CD4+CD25+CD127- cells followed approximately three-day belatacept mixed lymphocyte reactions, sometimes with roughly 5-day graft donor restimulation.

Of note for this clone: Its antigen is still unknown.

Study results and limitations: Expanding Tregs on activated donor B cells appeared to best identify donor-specific TCRbeta clones.

The method was immunoSEQ multiplex PCR; TCRdb's version includes in-frame clones alone and lacks a portion of them. This table has 35,000 to 50,000 clones, nearly 97% appearing once. Trimming left V 1 base short and J 4 bases short, with 10 bases between. The CDR3 is 14 amino acids. The germline gives CDR1 PRHDT, CDR2 FYEKMQ (reference sequence). This rearrangement joins TRBV13 to TRBJ1-2; the D is unclear. The specimen was Tregs from blood cultured with allogeneic cells. This receptor was identified in a human donor in good health. CDR3 loop: CASSLDPGGYGYTF. The CDR3 DNA reads as TGTGCCAGCAGCTTAGATCCGGGAGGCTATGGCTACACCTTC.